Below, one TCR beta chain is given with its context. Germline CDR1 reads MNHNS; CDR2 reads SASEGT. The CDR3 has 15 amino acids. V was trimmed by 2 bases and J by 6 bases, leaving 11 bases between them. Original processing methods: The authors estimated nucleated cell counts from reference gene primer amplification. TCRdb's copy holds only in-frame clones and misses some; the assay was immunoSEQ multiplex PCR. Clonal size and the V and J genes are those of that table, whereas D and trimming came from the DNA. The sample has some 89,000 clones; roughly nine tenths are singletons. The entry originates in a study of blood T cell repertoires in COVID-19. Study context: Sources were T cells, B-cell-depleted T cells, or PBMCs; the material itself was cDNA or gDNA.

The TCR comes from a man in his 60s with acute or convalescent COVID-19. The sequencing input was peripheral blood. The chain links TRBV6-1 to TRBJ1-6; no firm D call. CDR3 nucleotide sequence: TGTGCCAGCAGTGAATGGCTCGGGAGTAATTCACCCCTCCACTTT. This translates into CASSEWLGSNSPLHF.